The T cell receptor (beta chain) described here comes from a study of blood T cell repertoires in COVID-19. Study in general: Specimens from acute and convalescent COVID-19 originated in the United States, Italy and Spain. Nucleic acid was either cDNA or gDNA, and it came from T cells, B-cell-depleted T cells, or PBMCs.

Original processing methods: Reference gene primer amplification yielded estimated nucleated cell counts. Assay: immunoSEQ multiplex PCR; the TCRdb copy retains only in-frame clones and omits some. The V and J calls and clone size come from that table; D and trimming were worked out from the DNA. Of roughly 170,000 clones in the sample, 75% to 80% were seen once. Germline CDR1 is MNHNS and CDR2 is SASEGT. This CDR3 comprises 18 residues. V was clipped by 4 bases and J by 4 bases, with 23 bases between them. The material sequenced was peripheral blood. The receptor was isolated from an older woman with acute or convalescent COVID-19. This chain links TRBV6-1 with TRBJ1-5; D might be TRBD1 (6 bases). CDR3 in DNA: TGTGCCAGCAGTGGGCTGGCTTATGGGACAATCGAGAATCAGCCCCAGCATTTT. Translated, it gives CASSGLAYGTIENQPQHF.